This T cell receptor (beta chain) was found in a study of T cells after posttransplantation cyclophosphamide. Points from the study as a whole: Tissue-infiltrating T cells from skin or gut overlapped little with blood T cells. Recipient CMV seropositivity and CMV reactivation strongly tracked TRB clonality.

The ends lost 5 bases at V and 3 bases at J; junction bases unmatched: 2. The CDR3 runs to 13 residues. Germline assignment: CDR1 SGHAT and CDR2 FQNNGV. Points on this clone: Antigen: not known.

Methotrexate plus calcineurin inhibitor accompanied controls' myeloablative marrow transplants; sampling was 1 year later. Sequencing was performed with immunoSEQ multiplex PCR; in TCRdb, only in-frame clones are kept and a portion is missing. This table holds roughly 15,000 clones, roughly 91% found once. The sequence was collected from a male patient aged 45-59 years who received an allogeneic stem cell transplant from an unrelated donor, was CMV-positive, and had chronic GVHD only. A share of the T cells may be of graft donor origin. This specimen was PBMCs, taken after an allogeneic stem cell transplant with a calcineurin inhibitor and methotrexate. J is TRBJ1-1 and V is TRBV11-2; 8 bases agree with TRBD1. The CDR3 bases are TGTGCCAGCAGCGCCAGGGGGCACACTGAAGCTTTCTTT. This codes for CASSARGHTEAFF.